Below are 9 T cell receptor beta chains sequenced from a single sample in a study of blood T cells in healthy people across ages. The second PCR ran about 6 to 11 cycles with a sample-barcoded 5' primer and J-beta primers. Each CDR3 protein is one row after TCRdb ran MiXCR on the 5' RACE reads. The data show about 830,000 distinct CDR3 sequences, with approximately 59% seen just once and approximately 30% held by the top ten. Sequenced material: blood. All receptors derive from a young man in good health.

The genes are TRBV20-1 and TRBJ2-1; D ambiguous. The CDR3 sequence is 12 residues long. V was cut by 6 bases and J by 5 bases, with 11 bases left in between. Germline CDR1 reads DFQATT; CDR2 reads SNEGSKA (reference sequence). This CDR3 reads CSATRENNEQFF. CDR3 nucleotides: TGCAGTGCGACCCGAGAGAACAATGAGCAGTTCTTC.

V usage is TRBV5-8 and J usage is TRBJ1-1; TRBD1 agrees at 7 bases. V lost 3 bases, J lost 3 bases, and 2 bases stayed unmatched. The V gene's germline CDR1 is SGHTS and CDR2 YDEGEE. The CDR3 contains 13 residues. CDR3 sequence reads: CASSYRGDTEAFF. DNA for the CDR3: TGTGCCAGCAGCTACAGGGGAGACACTGAAGCTTTCTTT.

V and J are TRBV9 and TRBJ2-3; 7 bases align to TRBD2. V dropped 4 bases and J dropped 8; count of bases not matched to a gene: 16. The CDR3 extends over 16 amino acids. Looked up from germline, CDR1 is SGDLS and CDR2 is YYNGEE. The CDR3 DNA is TGTGCCAGCAGCCCGACCCCGGGGGGAGCGTTTGGTACGCAGTATTTT. It is translated as CASSPTPGGAFGTQYF.

This clonotype came up a few times. The J gene is TRBJ2-7, the V gene TRBV6-2 or TRBV6-3; D may correspond to TRBD1 or TRBD2 (6 bases each). The CDR3 is made up of 16 amino acids. Germline lookup yields CDR1 MNHEY and CDR2 SVGEGT. V gave up 4 bases and J gave up 3 bases, with 19 bases separating them. For the CDR3, the DNA is TGTGCCAGCAGTTCGAGACGGGGGCGGAACGGCTACGAGCAGTACTTC. Translated, it gives CASSSRRGRNGYEQYF.

This rearrangement joins TRBV2 to TRBJ1-2; 7 bases are a match to TRBD1. This CDR3 is built from 14 residues. Per the germline V gene, CDR1 is SNHLY and CDR2 is FYNNEI. Unmatched junction bases numbered 3, after V lost 3 bases and J lost 2 bases. The CDR3 DNA reads as TGTGCCAGCAGTGACAGGGGGTCGAACTATGGCTACACCTTC. It codes for CASSDRGSNYGYTF.

This chain links TRBV9 with TRBJ1-2, with D hard to call. Germline-derived CDR1 and CDR2 are SGDLS and YYNGEE. This CDR3 region has 11 residues. V was clipped by 7 bases and J by 2 bases, with 6 bases between them. The CDR3 nucleotides are TGTGCCAGCGACGGCAACTATGGCTACACCTTC. It is translated as CASDGNYGYTF.

The chain couples TRBV6-2 or TRBV6-3 to TRBJ2-1, with a weak D call TRBD1 (6 bases). The germline CDR1 and CDR2 sequences are MNHEY and SVGEGT. The CDR3 covers 17 residues. Trimming cost V 2 bases and J 5 bases, with 19 bases left between them. The CDR3 loop is CASSYNPTGFSDNEQFF. The CDR3 DNA reads TGTGCCAGCAGTTACAACCCCACAGGGTTTTCAGACAATGAGCAGTTCTTC.

The rearrangement uses TRBV7-2 and TRBJ2-3, with D possibly matching TRBD1 (6 bases). The CDR3 extends over 16 amino acids. CDR1 SGHTA and CDR2 FQGNSA come from the germline V gene. V was shortened by 4 bases and J by 0 bases, with 14 bases between the two germline ends. The CDR3 nucleotides read TGTGCCAGCAGCTGGGCTGGGGGCACTAGCACAGATACGCAGTATTTT. Residues: CASSWAGGTSTDTQYF. The full variable domain, its missing parts supplied by reference TRBV7-2 and TRBJ2-3, is GAGVSQSPSNKVTEKGKDVELRCDPISGHTALYWYRQSLGQGLEFLIYFQGNSAPDKSGLPSDRFSAERTGGSVSTLTIQRTQQEDSAVYLCASSWAGGTSTDTQYFGPGTRLTVL.

In its sample, this clonotype was seen a few times. The chain links TRBV12-3 or TRBV12-4 to TRBJ2-1, with D maybe TRBD1 (5 bases). CDR3 size: 15 residues. V was trimmed by 7 bases and J by 3 bases, leaving 16 bases between them. The CDR3 DNA reads TGTGCCAGCACCCTGGGGCTACAAGGCTACAATGAGCAGTTCTTC. The encoded protein is CASTLGLQGYNEQFF.